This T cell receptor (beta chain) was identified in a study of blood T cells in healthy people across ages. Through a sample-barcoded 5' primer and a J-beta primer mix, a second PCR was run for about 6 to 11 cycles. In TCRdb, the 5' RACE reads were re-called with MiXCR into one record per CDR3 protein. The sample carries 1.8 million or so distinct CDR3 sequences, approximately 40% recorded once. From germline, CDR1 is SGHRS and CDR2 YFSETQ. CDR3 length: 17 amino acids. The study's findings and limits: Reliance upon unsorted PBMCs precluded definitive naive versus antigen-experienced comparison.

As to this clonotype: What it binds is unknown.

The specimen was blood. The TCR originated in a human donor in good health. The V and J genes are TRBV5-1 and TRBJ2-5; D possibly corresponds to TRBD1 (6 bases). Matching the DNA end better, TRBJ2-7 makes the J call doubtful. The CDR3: CASSLDGLRGTYYEQYF. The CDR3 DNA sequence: TGCGCCAGCAGCTTGGATGGTTTGAGGGGGACATACTACGAGCAGTACTTC.